This T cell receptor (beta chain) derives from a study of cytomegalovirus exposure and HLA in healthy donors. Study findings and constraints: Later on, an analysis tied 15,000 to 20,000 TCR beta sequences to HLA alleles at 0.05 false discovery rate. Fewer N-insertions (relative to the approximately 700-donor mean) were reportedly seen in an Asian-associated ancestry cluster in a later analysis. Later analysis showed TCR association rates varying by HLA locus, highest for DRB1 and lowest for HLA-C.

A multiplex PCR was run with 60 Vbeta primers and 13 Jbeta primers. This table comes from immunoSEQ multiplex PCR, and its TCRdb copy is limited to in-frame clones, with some not included. The sample has 120,000 to 150,000 clones, about 82% seen once; the top ten hold more than 3%. The sample holds one count of this clone. Its antigen is not identified. Germline V gene lookup returns CDR1 SGHRS and CDR2 YFSETQ. J gave up 4 bases and V 3 bases, and 4 bases lay outside the gene matches. The CDR3 extends over 14 amino acids. The clonotype was recovered from a male donor in good health and CMV-seronegative. Sequenced material: PBMCs. The chain links TRBV5-1 to TRBJ2-5, with TRBD1 identical over 9 bases. The DNA of the CDR3 is TGCGCCAGCAGCTCGACGACAGGGGGAGAGACCCAGTACTTC. It encodes CASSSTTGGETQYF. Combining the CDR3 with reference TRBV5-1 and TRBJ2-5 gives the whole variable domain KAGVTQTPRYLIKTRGQQVTLSCSPISGHRSVSWYQQTPGQGLQFLFEYFSETQRNKGNFPGRFSGRQFSNSRSEMNVSTLELGDSALYLCASSSTTGGETQYFGPGTRLLVL.